The 3 T cell receptor beta chains below all came from one sample that was sequenced in a study of T-cell reconstitution after alpha-beta-depleted transplantation in children (dated by TCRdb to the mid-2010s). Libraries came from PCR. This sample was sequenced with an Illumina HiSeq 2500. Molecular barcoding was employed in the preparation of TCR libraries, with unique molecular identifiers being used to normalize TCRbeta repertoire quantification. The public reads were quality trimmed at Q25 with fastp and then assembled into clones with MiXCR by TCRdb, keeping productive beta chains. Here each entry gathers all rows of one CDR3 protein and keeps the most common genes and DNA. In this sample the table shows around 110,000 distinct CDR3 sequences, about a tenth of which occur a single time. Around 34% of the sample is taken by the ten largest. Per the publication, the treatment or condition label means: allogeneic hematopoietic cell transplantation with graft depleted of TCRalphabeta T cells and CD19 B cells.

The input for sequencing was PBMCs, taken before TCRalphabeta/CD19-depleted stem cell transplant. Receptors originate from a boy aged 2-15 years with acute lymphoblastic leukemia, due to receive a stem cell transplant.

This chain connects TRBV5-1 to TRBJ1-6; D not resolved. Trimming left V 1 base short and J 12 bases short, with 14 bases between. Germline lookup yields CDR1 SGHRS and CDR2 YFSETQ. This CDR3 region has 14 residues. The CDR3 reads CASSLSTDPQPLHF. CDR3 DNA: TGCGCCAGCAGCTTGTCCACAGACCCTCAACCCCTCCACTTT.

The rearrangement joins TRBV12-3 or TRBV12-4 to TRBJ1-2, with D maybe TRBD1 (5 bases). V shed 6 bases and J shed 5 bases, with 10 bases lying between them. This CDR3 has 12 amino acids. For the CDR3, the DNA is TGTGCCAGCAGCCCGGGGCAATATGGCTACACCTTC. This translates into CASSPGQYGYTF.

This clonotype was detected many times. The gene calls are TRBV10-3 and TRBJ2-1, with D maybe TRBD1 (5 bases). Germline V gene lookup returns CDR1 ENHRY and CDR2 SYGVKD. The ends were cut back, 6 bases at V and 0 bases at J, with 12 bases in the middle. The CDR3 is 15 residues long. In DNA, the CDR3 is TGTGCCATCAGGGCTCAGGGTCGCTCCTACAATGAGCAGTTCTTC. Protein: CAIRAQGRSYNEQFF.